One and the same sample provided the 27 T cell receptor beta chains below, sequenced in a study of CD8 T cells in Susac syndrome. The authors reverse transcribed roughly 0.5 to 1 ug RNA with random hexamers. TCRdb processed the immunoSEQ multiplex PCR reads anew with MiXCR; each CDR3 protein has one entry. Among about 120,000 distinct CDR3 sequences listed, 80% to 95% were seen once. Sequenced sample: CD4+ T cells from PBMCs. These TCRs come from a human donor in good health.

This chain links TRBV2 with TRBJ2-5; 8 nucleotides agree with TRBD2. This CDR3 is built from 17 residues. Trimming removed 3 bases from V and 3 bases from J; junction bases left unmatched: 12. Germline values: CDR1 SNHLY, CDR2 FYNNEI. CDR3 region: CASSDFRRQGLEETQYF. DNA for the CDR3: TGTGCCAGCAGTGACTTTCGCCGGCAGGGACTAGAAGAGACCCAGTACTTC. Filled out from reference TRBV2 and TRBJ2-5, the complete variable domain reads EPEVTQTPSHQVTQMGQEVILRCVPISNHLYFYWYRQILGQKVEFLVSFYNNEISEKSEIFDDQFSVERPDGSNFTLKIRSTKLEDSAMYFCASSDFRRQGLEETQYFGPGTRLLVL.

J is TRBJ2-5 and V is TRBV7-2; D unresolved. CDR1 is SGHTA, CDR2 FQGNSA, per germline. V was shortened by 5 bases and J by 1 base, with 8 bases between the two germline ends. This CDR3 comprises 13 residues. CDR3 sequence: CASSRGFQETQYF. DNA for the CDR3: TGTGCCAGCAGCCGTGGGTTCCAAGAGACCCAGTACTTC.

This chain joins TRBV30 and TRBJ2-1; TRBD2 agrees at 14 bases. Germline assignment: CDR1 GTSNPN and CDR2 SVGIG (reference sequence). V was pared by 2 bases and J by 6 bases, with 12 bases of the junction left unmatched. The CDR3 has 18 amino acids. DNA for the CDR3: TGTGCCTGGAGTAAACCGGGACTAGCGGGAGTTCTTGGCAATGAGCAGTTCTTC. This encodes CAWSKPGLAGVLGNEQFF.

The chain links TRBV5-1 to TRBJ2-5; D is unclear. Germline V gene sequence: CDR1 SGHRS, CDR2 YFSETQ. CDR3 length: 13 amino acids. Trimming removed 4 bases at V and 1 base at J, with 8 bases between. Here the CDR3 DNA reads TGCGCCAGCAGCCCCGGAGTCCAAGAGACCCAGTACTTC. This encodes CASSPGVQETQYF.

The chain combines TRBV19 with TRBJ1-2; D not resolved. V was shortened by 9 bases and J by 5 bases, with 19 bases between the two germline ends. This CDR3 is built from 14 residues. The germline V gene encodes CDR1 LNHDA and CDR2 SQIVND (reference sequence). CDR3 DNA sequence: TGTGCCAGCGCCCCTTTGCTTGGTGGATATGGCTACACCTTC. Protein product: CASAPLLGGYGYTF.

The rearrangement joins TRBV19 to TRBJ1-2, with D possibly matching TRBD1 (6 bases). V dropped 7 bases and J dropped 4 bases, with 19 bases sitting between them. This CDR3 comprises 15 residues. Looked up from germline, CDR1 is LNHDA and CDR2 is SQIVND (reference sequence). The CDR3 DNA follows: TGTGCCAGTAAGCAGGACGGGGGCGCTGCCTATGGCTACACCTTC. It encodes CASKQDGGAAYGYTF. Looking up the rest from reference TRBV19 and TRBJ1-2 gives the full variable domain: DGGITQSPKYLFRKEGQNVTLSCEQNLNHDAMYWYRQDPGQGLRLIYYSQIVNDFQKGDIAEGYSVSREKKESFPLTVTSAQKNPTAFYLCASKQDGGAAYGYTFGSGTRLTVV.

The chain is built from TRBV10-3 and TRBJ2-7, with 12 bases aligning to TRBD1. The CDR3 runs 13 residues. Trimming took 7 bases from V and 7 from J; bases not matched to a gene: 5. CDR1 is ENHRY and CDR2 is SYGVKD in the germline V gene. The CDR3 here is CAIMGQGAWEQYF. CDR3 in DNA: TGTGCCATCATGGGACAGGGGGCATGGGAGCAGTACTTC.

The rearrangement joins TRBV11-2 to TRBJ1-2; D is undetermined. The CDR3 sequence is 12 residues long. In germline, CDR1 is SGHAT, CDR2 FQNNGV. Trimming removed 7 bases from V and 8 bases from J, with 14 bases in between. DNA of the CDR3: TGTGCCAGCACCTACGGGGAGGAGGGCTACACCTTC. Its protein product is CASTYGEEGYTF.

In its sample, this clonotype was seen once. The J gene is TRBJ2-3, the V gene TRBV18, with D tentatively TRBD1 (6 bases). V was pared by 2 bases and J by 3 bases, with 15 bases between. The CDR3 totals 16 residues. Germline CDR1 KGHSH, CDR2 LQKENI. The CDR3 DNA follows: TGTGCCAGCTCACCAAGGACAGACGTAGGGACAGATACGCAGTATTTT. It encodes CASSPRTDVGTDTQYF.

J is TRBJ2-7 and V is TRBV7-9; 12 positions agree with TRBD2. With 3 bases clipped from V and 1 base from J, the junction kept 4 bases outside the gene matches. CDR1 and CDR2 from the germline V gene are SEHNR and FQNEAQ (reference sequence). The CDR3 contains 16 residues. CDR3 in amino acids: CASSFPTSGRSYEQYF. The CDR3, as DNA: TGTGCCAGCAGCTTTCCGACTAGCGGGAGATCCTACGAGCAGTACTTC.

The chain couples TRBV6-5 to TRBJ2-1; TRBD2 aligns across 8 bases. V lost 6 bases and J lost 2; bases outside the gene matches: 9. This CDR3 comprises 16 residues. Germline V CDR1 and CDR2: MNHEY, SVGAGI. For the CDR3, the DNA is TGTGCCAGCAGCTTCTCCGTTAGCGGGACCTACAATGAGCAGTTCTTC. This sequence encodes CASSFSVSGTYNEQFF.

Here the CDR3 reads CASSFGAVANSPLHF. CDR3 nucleotides: TGTGCCAGCAGCTTTGGTGCAGTAGCTAATTCACCCCTCCACTTT. The rearrangement uses TRBV5-6 and TRBJ1-6; D uncertain. The ends were cut back, 2 bases at V and 6 bases at J, with 12 bases in the middle. The CDR3 extends over 15 amino acids. CDR1 and CDR2 (germline): SGHDT, YYEEEE.

The chain couples TRBV10-3 to TRBJ2-1; 12 bases are shared with TRBD2. Per germline, CDR1 ENHRY and CDR2 SYGVKD. There are 15 residues in the CDR3. J lost 4 bases, V lost 6 bases, and 4 bases had no gene match. CDR3 region: CAIRAGTSGYNEQFF. The CDR3 DNA is TGTGCCATCAGGGCCGGGACTAGCGGGTACAATGAGCAGTTCTTC.

The chain joins TRBV7-2 to TRBJ2-5; no definite D call. The V gene's germline CDR1 is SGHTA and CDR2 FQGNSA. This CDR3 spans 13 amino acids. V was trimmed by 6 bases and J by 5 bases, leaving 13 bases between them. The CDR3 sequence is CASSLSISETQYF. The DNA for the CDR3 is TGTGCCAGCAGTCTTAGCATCTCGGAGACCCAGTACTTC.

The genes are TRBV14 and TRBJ2-2, with D possibly TRBD2 on 6 matching bases. Trimming cost V 1 base and J 1 base, with 10 bases left between them. In germline, CDR1 is SGHDN, CDR2 FVKESK. The CDR3 length is 16 residues. CDR3 sequence: CASSQGRGLNTGELFF. The CDR3 coding sequence is TGTGCCAGCAGCCAAGGGAGGGGCTTGAACACCGGGGAGCTGTTTTTT. Full variable domain (outside the CDR3, taken from reference TRBV14 and TRBJ2-2): EAGVTQFPSHSVIEKGQTVTLRCDPISGHDNLYWYRRVMGKEIKFLLHFVKESKQDESGMPNNRFLAERTGGTYSTLKVQPAELEDSGVYFCASSQGRGLNTGELFFGEGSRLTVL.

V and J are TRBV6-6 and TRBJ2-1; D is undetermined. The V end lost 6 bases, the J end lost 0 bases, and 12 bases lay between the germline ends. There are 15 residues in the CDR3. Germline V gene lookup returns CDR1 MNHNY and CDR2 SVGAGI (reference sequence). CDR3 protein: CASRDGRSSYNEQFF. The CDR3 DNA follows: TGTGCCAGCAGGGACGGTAGAAGCTCCTACAATGAGCAGTTCTTC.

The gene calls are TRBV20-1 and TRBJ1-2, with 9 bases fitting TRBD1. This CDR3 is 16 amino acids long. Germline loops: CDR1 DFQATT, CDR2 SNEGSKA (reference sequence). J was trimmed by 7 bases and V by 0 bases; bases with no gene match: 12. CDR3 sequence reads: CSAREPGPGQGFGYTF. The CDR3 DNA sequence: TGCAGTGCTAGAGAGCCCGGGCCGGGACAGGGTTTTGGCTACACCTTC.

The chain uses TRBV5-1 and TRBJ2-1; D is tentatively TRBD1 or TRBD2 (6 bases each). The CDR3 has 14 residues. CDR1 and CDR2 from the germline V gene are SGHRS and YFSETQ. The V and J ends lost 0 bases and 9 bases respectively, with 13 bases between them. The CDR3 loop reads CASSLAGGLSEQFF. CDR3 nucleotides: TGCGCCAGCAGCTTGGCCGGGGGCCTTTCTGAGCAGTTCTTC.

The chain couples TRBV4-2 to TRBJ1-1, with 8 nucleotides matching TRBD1. The V segment lost 0 bases and the J segment 3 bases; nucleotides outside the gene matches: 9. CDR1 and CDR2 (germline): LGHNA, YNFKEQ. The CDR3 is 17 residues long. CDR3 DNA: TGTGCCAGCAGCCAAGATCCAGGGGGCCTTTTATACACTGAAGCTTTCTTT. Protein: CASSQDPGGLLYTEAFF.

J is TRBJ1-3 and V is TRBV23-1, with 7 bases matching TRBD1. TRBV23-1 belongs to the ORF category, with a function that is uncertain. The ends lost 1 base at V and 8 bases at J; junction bases unmatched: 14. The CDR3 has 17 residues. CDR3 amino acids: CASSQCGPRQGLDTIYF. As DNA, the CDR3 is TGCGCCAGCAGTCAATGTGGGCCCAGACAGGGATTAGACACCATATATTTT.

The rearrangement uses TRBV4-2 and TRBJ2-1; 9 bases agree with TRBD2. Germline trimming cut 0 bases from V and 0 bases from J; bases unmatched to any gene: 6. The CDR3 totals 18 residues. Germline CDR1 reads LGHNA; CDR2 reads YNFKEQ. The CDR3 is CASSQDALAGNSYNEQFF. The CDR3 DNA sequence: TGTGCCAGCAGCCAAGATGCCCTAGCGGGAAACTCCTACAATGAGCAGTTCTTC.

The chain couples TRBV12-3 or TRBV12-4 to TRBJ2-1; D gene uncertain. The CDR3 is made up of 11 amino acids. Trimming left V 3 bases short and J 9 bases short, with 6 bases between. The CDR3 coding sequence is TGTGCCAGCAGTTTCGACACTGAGCAGTTCTTC. Its protein is CASSFDTEQFF.

In its sample, this clonotype was seen a few times. This rearrangement joins TRBV25-1 to TRBJ2-7; D may correspond to TRBD1 or TRBD2 (5 bases each). The V end lost 11 bases, the J end lost 6 bases, and 20 bases lay between the germline ends. From germline, CDR1 is MGHDK and CDR2 SYGVNS. This CDR3 comprises 13 residues. CDR3 DNA: TGTGCCTCCCAGGGTACAGGACGGGGCGAGCAGTACTTC. This sequence encodes CASQGTGRGEQYF.

The rearrangement joins TRBV6-4 to TRBJ2-1; D not certain. This CDR3 spans 14 amino acids. Looked up from germline, CDR1 is MRHNA and CDR2 is SNTAGT. Trimming left V 2 bases short and J 6 bases short, with 11 bases between. For the CDR3, the DNA is TGTGCCAGCAGTGACAGTCGCTATAGCAATGAGCAGTTCTTC. Its translation: CASSDSRYSNEQFF.

J is TRBJ2-5 and V is TRBV5-4, with unresolved D. The V end was cut by 0 bases, the J end by 5 bases, with 5 bases between. Germline CDR1 is SGHNT and CDR2 is YYREEE (reference sequence). CDR3 length: 12 residues. In nucleotides, the CDR3 is TGTGCCAGCAGCTTGGATCGGGAGACCCAGTACTTC. Its translation is CASSLDRETQYF.

This clonotype was detected a few times. This chain connects TRBV7-2 to TRBJ2-3, with D unresolved. From germline, CDR1 is SGHTA and CDR2 FQGNSA. CDR3 length equals 12 residues. V lost 3 bases, J lost 0 bases, and 1 base lay in between. For the CDR3, the DNA is TGTGCCAGCAGCTTTAGCACAGATACGCAGTATTTT. It yields the protein CASSFSTDTQYF. The whole variable domain, remainder taken from reference TRBV7-2 and TRBJ2-3, is GAGVSQSPSNKVTEKGKDVELRCDPISGHTALYWYRQSLGQGLEFLIYFQGNSAPDKSGLPSDRFSAERTGGSVSTLTIQRTQQEDSAVYLCASSFSTDTQYFGPGTRLTVL.

The chain links TRBV5-1 to TRBJ1-2; no definite D call. Germline V gene lookup returns CDR1 SGHRS and CDR2 YFSETQ. The CDR3 is 13 amino acids. Trimming left V 4 bases short and J 8 bases short, with 15 bases between. Here the CDR3 DNA reads TGCGCCAGCAGCCCCGTTGGAGTGAGCGGCTACACCTTC. Its translation is CASSPVGVSGYTF. Based on the CDR3 plus reference TRBV5-1 and TRBJ1-2, the full variable domain is KAGVTQTPRYLIKTRGQQVTLSCSPISGHRSVSWYQQTPGQGLQFLFEYFSETQRNKGNFPGRFSGRQFSNSRSEMNVSTLELGDSALYLCASSPVGVSGYTFGSGTRLTVV.